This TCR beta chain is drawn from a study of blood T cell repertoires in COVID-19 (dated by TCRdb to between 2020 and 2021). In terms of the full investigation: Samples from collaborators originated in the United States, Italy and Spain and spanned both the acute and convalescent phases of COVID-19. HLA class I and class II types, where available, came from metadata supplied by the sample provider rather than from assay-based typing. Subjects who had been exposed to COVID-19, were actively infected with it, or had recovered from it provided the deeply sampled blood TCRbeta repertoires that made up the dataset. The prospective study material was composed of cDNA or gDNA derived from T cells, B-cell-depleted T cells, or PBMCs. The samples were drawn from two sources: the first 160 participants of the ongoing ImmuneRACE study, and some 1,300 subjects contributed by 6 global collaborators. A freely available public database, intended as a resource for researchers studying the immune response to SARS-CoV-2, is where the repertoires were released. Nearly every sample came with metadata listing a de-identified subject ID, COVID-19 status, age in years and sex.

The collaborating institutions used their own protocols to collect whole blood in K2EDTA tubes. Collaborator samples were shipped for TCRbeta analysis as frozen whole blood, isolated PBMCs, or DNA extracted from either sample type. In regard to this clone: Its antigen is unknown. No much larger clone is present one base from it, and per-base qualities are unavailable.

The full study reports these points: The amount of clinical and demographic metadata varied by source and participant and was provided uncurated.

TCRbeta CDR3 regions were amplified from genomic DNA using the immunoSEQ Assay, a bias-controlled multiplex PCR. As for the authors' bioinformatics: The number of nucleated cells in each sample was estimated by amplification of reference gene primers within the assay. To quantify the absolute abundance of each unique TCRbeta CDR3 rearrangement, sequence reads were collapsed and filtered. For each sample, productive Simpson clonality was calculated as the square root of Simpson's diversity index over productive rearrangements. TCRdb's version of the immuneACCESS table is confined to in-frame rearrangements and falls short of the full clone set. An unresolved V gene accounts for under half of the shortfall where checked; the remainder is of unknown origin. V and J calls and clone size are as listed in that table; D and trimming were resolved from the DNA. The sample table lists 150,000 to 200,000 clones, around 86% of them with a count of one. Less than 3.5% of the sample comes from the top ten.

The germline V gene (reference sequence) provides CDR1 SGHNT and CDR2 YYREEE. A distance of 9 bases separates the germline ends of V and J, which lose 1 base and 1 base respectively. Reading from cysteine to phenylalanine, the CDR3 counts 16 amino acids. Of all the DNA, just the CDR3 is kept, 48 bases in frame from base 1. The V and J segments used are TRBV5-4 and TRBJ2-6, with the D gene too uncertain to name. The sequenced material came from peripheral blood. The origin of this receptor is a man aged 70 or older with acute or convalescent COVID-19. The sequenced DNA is TGTGCCAGCAGCTTGTCACAACATTCTGGGGCCAACGTCCTGACTTTC. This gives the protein CASSLSQHSGANVLTF.